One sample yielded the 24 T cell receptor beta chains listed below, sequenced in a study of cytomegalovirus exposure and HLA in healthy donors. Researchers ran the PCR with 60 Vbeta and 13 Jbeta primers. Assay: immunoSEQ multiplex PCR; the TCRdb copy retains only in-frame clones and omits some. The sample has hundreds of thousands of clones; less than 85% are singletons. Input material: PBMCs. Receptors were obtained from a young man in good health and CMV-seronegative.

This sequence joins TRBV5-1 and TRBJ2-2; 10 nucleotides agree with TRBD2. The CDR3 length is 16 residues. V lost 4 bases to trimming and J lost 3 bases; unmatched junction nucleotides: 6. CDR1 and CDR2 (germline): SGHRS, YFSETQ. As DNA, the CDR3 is TGCGCCAGCAGCCCCGGGACTAGCGCGTACACCGGGGAGCTGTTTTTT. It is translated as CASSPGTSAYTGELFF.

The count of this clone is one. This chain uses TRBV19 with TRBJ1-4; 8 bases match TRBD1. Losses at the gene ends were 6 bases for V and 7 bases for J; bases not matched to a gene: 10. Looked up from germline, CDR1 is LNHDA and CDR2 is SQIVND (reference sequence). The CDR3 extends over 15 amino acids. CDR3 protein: CASSGIQGAGEKLFF. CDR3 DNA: TGTGCCAGTAGCGGGATCCAGGGGGCAGGTGAAAAACTGTTTTTT.

CDR3 nucleotide sequence: TGTGCCAGCAGTGAATTCAGCGGGAGCTCCTACGAGCAGTACTTC. It specifies CASSEFSGSSYEQYF. V gene TRBV2 combines with J gene TRBJ2-7; 8 bases are shared with TRBD2. CDR1 and CDR2 (germline): SNHLY, FYNNEI. CDR3 length equals 15 residues. V trimming: 2 bases; J trimming: 0 bases; junction bases outside the gene matches: 3. Using reference TRBV2 and TRBJ2-7 for the parts outside the CDR3, the full variable domain is EPEVTQTPSHQVTQMGQEVILRCVPISNHLYFYWYRQILGQKVEFLVSFYNNEISEKSEIFDDQFSVERPDGSNFTLKIRSTKLEDSAMYFCASSEFSGSSYEQYFGPGTRLTVT.

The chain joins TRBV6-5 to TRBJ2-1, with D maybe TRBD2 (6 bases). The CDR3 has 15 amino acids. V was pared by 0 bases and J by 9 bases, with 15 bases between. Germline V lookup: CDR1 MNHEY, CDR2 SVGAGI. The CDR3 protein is CASSYSGRGRGEQFF. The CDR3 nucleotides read TGTGCCAGCAGTTACTCGGGCCGCGGGCGGGGTGAGCAGTTCTTC.

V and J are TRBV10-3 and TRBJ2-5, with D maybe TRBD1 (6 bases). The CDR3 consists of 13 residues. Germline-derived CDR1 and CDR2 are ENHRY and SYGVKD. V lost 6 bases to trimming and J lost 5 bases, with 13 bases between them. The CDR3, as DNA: TGTGCCATCAGGGGGACACCTCGCGAGACCCAGTACTTC. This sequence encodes CAIRGTPRETQYF.

The CDR3 nucleotides read TGTGCCAGCAGCTTATACGGAAAAGGGGTCTATGGCTACACCTTC. It yields the protein CASSLYGKGVYGYTF. The chain is built from TRBV7-9 and TRBJ1-2; maybe TRBD1 (5 bases). The germline gives CDR1 SEHNR, CDR2 FQNEAQ (reference sequence). Deletions cut 2 bases from V and 4 bases from J, with 14 bases between. This CDR3 spans 15 amino acids.

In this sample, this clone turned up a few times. CDR3 nucleotide sequence: TGCGCCAGCAGCTCCAGGACAGGGAGGTCCTACAATGAGCAGTTCTTC. It specifies CASSSRTGRSYNEQFF. The V and J genes are TRBV5-1 and TRBJ2-1, with 8 bases that match TRBD1. The CDR3 totals 16 residues. In germline, CDR1 is SGHRS, CDR2 YFSETQ. V lost 3 bases and J lost 1; bases outside the gene matches: 6.

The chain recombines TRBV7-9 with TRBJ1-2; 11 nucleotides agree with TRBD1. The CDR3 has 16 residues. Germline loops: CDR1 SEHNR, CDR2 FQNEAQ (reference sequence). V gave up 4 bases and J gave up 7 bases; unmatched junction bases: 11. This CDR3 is CASSSQPGQGASGYTF. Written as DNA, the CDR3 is TGTGCCAGCAGCTCCCAACCCGGACAGGGGGCGAGTGGCTACACCTTC.

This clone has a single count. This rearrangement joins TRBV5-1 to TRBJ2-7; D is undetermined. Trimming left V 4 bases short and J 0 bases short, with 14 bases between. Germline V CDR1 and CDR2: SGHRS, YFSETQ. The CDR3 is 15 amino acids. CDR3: CASSPTYIDSYEQYF. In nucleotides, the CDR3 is TGCGCCAGCAGCCCGACTTACATCGACTCCTACGAGCAGTACTTC. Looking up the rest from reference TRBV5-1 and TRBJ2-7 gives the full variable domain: KAGVTQTPRYLIKTRGQQVTLSCSPISGHRSVSWYQQTPGQGLQFLFEYFSETQRNKGNFPGRFSGRQFSNSRSEMNVSTLELGDSALYLCASSPTYIDSYEQYFGPGTRLTVT.

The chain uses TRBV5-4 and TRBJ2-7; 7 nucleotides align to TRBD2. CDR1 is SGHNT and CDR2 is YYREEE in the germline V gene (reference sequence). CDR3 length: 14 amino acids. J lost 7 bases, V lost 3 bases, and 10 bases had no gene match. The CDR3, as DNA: TGTGCCAGCAGCTCCTGGGAGGGGCTAGGGGAGCAGTACTTC. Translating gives CASSSWEGLGEQYF.

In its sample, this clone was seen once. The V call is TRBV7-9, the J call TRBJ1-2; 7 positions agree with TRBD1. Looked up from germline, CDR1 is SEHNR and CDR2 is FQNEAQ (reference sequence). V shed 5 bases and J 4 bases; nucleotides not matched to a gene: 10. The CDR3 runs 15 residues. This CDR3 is CASSPPTGWGYGYTF. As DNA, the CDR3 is TGTGCCAGCAGCCCCCCGACAGGGTGGGGCTATGGCTACACCTTC. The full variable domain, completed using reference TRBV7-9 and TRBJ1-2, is DTGVSQNPRHKITKRGQNVTFRCDPISEHNRLYWYRQTLGQGPEFLTYFQNEAQLEKSRLLSDRFSAERPKGSFSTLEIQRTEQGDSAMYLCASSPPTGWGYGYTFGSGTRLTVV.

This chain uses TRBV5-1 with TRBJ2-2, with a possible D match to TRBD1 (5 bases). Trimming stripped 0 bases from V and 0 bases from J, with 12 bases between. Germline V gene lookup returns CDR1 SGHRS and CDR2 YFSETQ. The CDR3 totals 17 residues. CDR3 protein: CASSLDPQGSNTGELFF. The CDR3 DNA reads TGCGCCAGCAGCTTGGACCCCCAGGGTTCGAACACCGGGGAGCTGTTTTTT.

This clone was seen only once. The CDR3 reads CASSLAGTGVSYEQYF. CDR3 DNA: TGTGCCAGCAGCTTGGCCGGGACAGGGGTGTCCTACGAGCAGTACTTC. The chain carries TRBV5-5 and TRBJ2-7; 10 bases are a match to TRBD1. Unmatched junction bases numbered 4, after V lost 0 bases and J lost 1 base. Germline V gene data show CDR1 as SGHKS and CDR2 as YYEKEE (reference sequence). This CDR3 has 16 residues.

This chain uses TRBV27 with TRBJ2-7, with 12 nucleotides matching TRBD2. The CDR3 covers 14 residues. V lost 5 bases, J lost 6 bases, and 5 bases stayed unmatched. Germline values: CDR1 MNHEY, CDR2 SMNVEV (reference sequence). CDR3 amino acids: CASSPLAGGPEQYF. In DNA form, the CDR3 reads TGTGCCAGCAGTCCACTAGCGGGAGGACCCGAGCAGTACTTC.

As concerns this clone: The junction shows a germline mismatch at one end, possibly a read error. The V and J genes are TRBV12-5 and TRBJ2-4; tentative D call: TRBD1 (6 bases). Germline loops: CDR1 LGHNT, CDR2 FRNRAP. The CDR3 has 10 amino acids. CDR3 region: CASGETGLDF. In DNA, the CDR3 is TGTGCTAGTGGAGAAACAGGGTTGGACTTC.

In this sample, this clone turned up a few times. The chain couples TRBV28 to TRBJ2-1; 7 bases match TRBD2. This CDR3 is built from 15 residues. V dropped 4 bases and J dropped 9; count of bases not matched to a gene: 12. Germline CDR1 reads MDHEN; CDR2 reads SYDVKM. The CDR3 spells CASSSSGTTEGEQFF. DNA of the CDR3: TGTGCCAGCAGTTCCTCCGGGACTACAGAGGGTGAGCAGTTCTTC.

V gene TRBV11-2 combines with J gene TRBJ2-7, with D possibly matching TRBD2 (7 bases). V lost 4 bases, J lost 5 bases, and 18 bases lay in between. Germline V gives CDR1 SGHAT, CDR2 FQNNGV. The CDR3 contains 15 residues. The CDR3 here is CASSWEGDNLNEQYF. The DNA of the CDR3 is TGTGCCAGCAGCTGGGAGGGGGATAACCTTAACGAGCAGTACTTC.

The CDR3 reads CASRGDKTYNEQFF. The CDR3 DNA reads TGCGCCAGCAGGGGGGACAAGACCTACAATGAGCAGTTCTTC. The V call is TRBV5-1, the J call TRBJ2-1, with TRBD1 as a possible D gene (6 bases). Germline V gives CDR1 SGHRS, CDR2 YFSETQ. This CDR3 is built from 14 residues. Trimming pared 5 bases from V and 2 bases from J, leaving 11 bases between.

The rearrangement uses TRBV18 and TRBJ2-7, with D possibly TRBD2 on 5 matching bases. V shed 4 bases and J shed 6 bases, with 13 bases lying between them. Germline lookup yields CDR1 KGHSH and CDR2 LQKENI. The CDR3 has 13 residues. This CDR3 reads CASSQDLQSEQYF. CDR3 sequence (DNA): TGTGCCAGCTCACAGGACTTACAAAGCGAGCAGTACTTC.

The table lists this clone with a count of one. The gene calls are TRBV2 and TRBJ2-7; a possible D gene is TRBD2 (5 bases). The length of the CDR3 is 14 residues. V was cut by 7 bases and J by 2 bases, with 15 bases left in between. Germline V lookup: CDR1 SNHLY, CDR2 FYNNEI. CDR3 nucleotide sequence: TGTGCCAGCACCGAGCGGAGCACCCCCTACGAGCAGTACTTC. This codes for CASTERSTPYEQYF.

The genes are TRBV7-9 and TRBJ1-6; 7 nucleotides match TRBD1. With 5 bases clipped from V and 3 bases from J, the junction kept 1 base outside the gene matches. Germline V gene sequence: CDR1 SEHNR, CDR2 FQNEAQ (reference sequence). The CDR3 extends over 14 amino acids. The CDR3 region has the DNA TGTGCCAGCAGCCGGGACAGCTATAATTCACCCCTCCACTTT. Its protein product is CASSRDSYNSPLHF. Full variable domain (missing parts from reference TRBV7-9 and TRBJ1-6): DTGVSQNPRHKITKRGQNVTFRCDPISEHNRLYWYRQTLGQGPEFLTYFQNEAQLEKSRLLSDRFSAERPKGSFSTLEIQRTEQGDSAMYLCASSRDSYNSPLHFGNGTRLTVT.

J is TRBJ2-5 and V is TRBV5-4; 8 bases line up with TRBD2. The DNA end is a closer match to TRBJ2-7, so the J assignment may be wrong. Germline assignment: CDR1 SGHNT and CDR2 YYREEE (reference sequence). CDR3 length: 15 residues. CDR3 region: CASSLGTSGVYEQYF. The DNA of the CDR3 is TGTGCCAGCAGCCTCGGGACTAGTGGAGTCTACGAGCAGTACTTC.

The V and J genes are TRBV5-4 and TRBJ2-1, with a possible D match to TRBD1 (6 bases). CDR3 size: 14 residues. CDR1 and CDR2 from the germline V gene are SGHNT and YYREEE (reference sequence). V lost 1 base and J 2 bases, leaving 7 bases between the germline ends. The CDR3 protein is CASSLKGAYNEQFF. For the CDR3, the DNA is TGTGCCAGCAGCTTGAAGGGGGCCTACAATGAGCAGTTCTTC.

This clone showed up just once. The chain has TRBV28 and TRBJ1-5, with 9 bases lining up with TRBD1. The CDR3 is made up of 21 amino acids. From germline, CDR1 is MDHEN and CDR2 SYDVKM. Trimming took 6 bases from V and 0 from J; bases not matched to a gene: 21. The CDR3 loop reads CASRSLQGPGQGLYSNQPQHF. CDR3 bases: TGTGCCAGCAGATCTCTACAGGGCCCGGGACAGGGCCTTTATAGCAATCAGCCCCAGCATTTT.